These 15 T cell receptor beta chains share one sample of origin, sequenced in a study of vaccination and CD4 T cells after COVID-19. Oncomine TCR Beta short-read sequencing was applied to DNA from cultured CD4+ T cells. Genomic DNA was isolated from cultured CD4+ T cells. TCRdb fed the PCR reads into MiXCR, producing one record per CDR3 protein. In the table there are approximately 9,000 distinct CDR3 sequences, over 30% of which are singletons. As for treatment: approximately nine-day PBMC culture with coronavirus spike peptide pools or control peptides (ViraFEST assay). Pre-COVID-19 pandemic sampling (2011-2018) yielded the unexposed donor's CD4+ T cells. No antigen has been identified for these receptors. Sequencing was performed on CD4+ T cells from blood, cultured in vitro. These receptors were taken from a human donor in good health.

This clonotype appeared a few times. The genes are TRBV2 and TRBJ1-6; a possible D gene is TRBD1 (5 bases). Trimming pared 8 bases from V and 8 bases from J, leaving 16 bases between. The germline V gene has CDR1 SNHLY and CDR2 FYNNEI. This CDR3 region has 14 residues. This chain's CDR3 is CASCLRDGDSPLHF. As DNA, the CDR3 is TGTGCCAGCTGTCTCCGGGACGGAGATTCACCCCTCCACTTT.

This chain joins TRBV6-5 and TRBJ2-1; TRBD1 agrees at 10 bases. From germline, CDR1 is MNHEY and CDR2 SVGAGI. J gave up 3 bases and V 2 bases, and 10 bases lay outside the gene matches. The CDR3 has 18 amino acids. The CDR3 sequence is CASSYTHLTGGLYNEQFF. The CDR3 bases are TGTGCCAGCAGTTACACCCACCTGACAGGGGGCCTCTACAATGAGCAGTTCTTC.

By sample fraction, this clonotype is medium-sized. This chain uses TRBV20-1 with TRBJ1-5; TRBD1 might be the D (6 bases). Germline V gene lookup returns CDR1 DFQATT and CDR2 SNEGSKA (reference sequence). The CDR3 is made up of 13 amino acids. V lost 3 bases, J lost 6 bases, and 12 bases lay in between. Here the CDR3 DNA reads TGCAGTGCTAGTAACAGGGTAGGTCAGCCCCAGCATTTT. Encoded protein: CSASNRVGQPQHF.

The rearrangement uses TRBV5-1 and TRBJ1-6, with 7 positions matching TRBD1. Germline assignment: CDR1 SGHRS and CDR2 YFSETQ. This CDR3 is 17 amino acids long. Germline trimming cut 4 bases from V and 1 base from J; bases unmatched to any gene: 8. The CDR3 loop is CASSQGDSLSYNSPLHF. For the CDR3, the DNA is TGCGCCAGCAGCCAGGGGGACTCACTTTCCTATAATTCACCCCTCCACTTT.

The CDR3 loop reads CASSARRALMNTEAFF. In DNA form, the CDR3 reads TGTGCCAGCAGTGCCAGAAGGGCCCTCATGAACACTGAAGCTTTCTTT. The chain recombines TRBV28 with TRBJ1-1; D gene ambiguous. CDR1 is MDHEN, CDR2 SYDVKM, per germline. This CDR3 comprises 16 residues. V was trimmed by 5 bases and J by 0 bases, leaving 16 bases between them. Supplemented by reference TRBV28 and TRBJ1-1, the full variable domain reads DVKVTQSSRYLVKRTGEKVFLECVQDMDHENMFWYRQDPGLGLRLIYFSYDVKMKEKGDIPEGYSVSREKKERFSLILESASTNQTSMYLCASSARRALMNTEAFFGQGTRLTVV.

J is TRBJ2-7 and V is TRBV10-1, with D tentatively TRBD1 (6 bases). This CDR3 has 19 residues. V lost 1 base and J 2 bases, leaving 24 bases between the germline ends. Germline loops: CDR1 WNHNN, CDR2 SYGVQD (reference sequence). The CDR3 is CASSELGASDGGEPYEQYF. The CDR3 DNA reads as TGCGCCAGCAGTGAGTTGGGGGCCTCGGACGGCGGCGAACCCTACGAGCAGTACTTC.

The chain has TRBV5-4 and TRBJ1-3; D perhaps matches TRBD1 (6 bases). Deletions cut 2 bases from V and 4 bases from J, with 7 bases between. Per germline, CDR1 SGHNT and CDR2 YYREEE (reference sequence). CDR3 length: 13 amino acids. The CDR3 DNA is TGTGCCAGCAGCTTAGGGGGAGGAAACACCATATATTTT. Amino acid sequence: CASSLGGGNTIYF.

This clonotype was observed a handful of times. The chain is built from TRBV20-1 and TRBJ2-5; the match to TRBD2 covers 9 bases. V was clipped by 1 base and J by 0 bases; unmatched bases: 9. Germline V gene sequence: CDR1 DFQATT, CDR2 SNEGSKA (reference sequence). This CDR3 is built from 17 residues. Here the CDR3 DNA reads TGCAGTGCTAGAGCGTCGGCCAGCGGGAGGCACCAAGAGACCCAGTACTTC. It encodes CSARASASGRHQETQYF.

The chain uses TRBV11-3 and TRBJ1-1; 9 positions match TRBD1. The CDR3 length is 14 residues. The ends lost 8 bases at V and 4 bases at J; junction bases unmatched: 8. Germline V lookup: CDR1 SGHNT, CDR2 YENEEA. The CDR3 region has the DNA TGTGCCAGCTCACGGACAGGGGCGGTCACTGAAGCTTTCTTT. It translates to CASSRTGAVTEAFF.

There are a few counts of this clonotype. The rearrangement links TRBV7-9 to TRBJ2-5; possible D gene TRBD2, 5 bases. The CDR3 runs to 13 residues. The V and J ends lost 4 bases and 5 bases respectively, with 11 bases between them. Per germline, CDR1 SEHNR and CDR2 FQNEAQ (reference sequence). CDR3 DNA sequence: TGTGCCAGCAGCTCTCACTGGGAGGAGACCCAGTACTTC. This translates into CASSSHWEETQYF.

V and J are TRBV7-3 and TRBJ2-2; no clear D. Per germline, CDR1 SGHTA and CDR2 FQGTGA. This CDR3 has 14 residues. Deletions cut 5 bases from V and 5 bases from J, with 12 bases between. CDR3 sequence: CASSVEGWTGELFF. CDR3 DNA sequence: TGTGCCAGCAGCGTAGAAGGGTGGACCGGGGAGCTGTTTTTT.

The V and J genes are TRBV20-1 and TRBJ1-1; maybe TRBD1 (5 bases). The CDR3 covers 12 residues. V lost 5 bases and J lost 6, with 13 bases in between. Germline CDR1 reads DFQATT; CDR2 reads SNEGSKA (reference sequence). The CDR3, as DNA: TGCAGTGCTTCGGGGCCTAGCGCTGAAGCTTTCTTT. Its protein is CSASGPSAEAFF.

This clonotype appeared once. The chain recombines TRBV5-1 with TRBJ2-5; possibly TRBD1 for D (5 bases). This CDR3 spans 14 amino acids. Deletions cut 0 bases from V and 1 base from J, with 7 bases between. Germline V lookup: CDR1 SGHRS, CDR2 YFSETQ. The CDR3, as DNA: TGCGCCAGCAGCTTGGCAGGGTTCCAAGAGACCCAGTACTTC. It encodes CASSLAGFQETQYF.

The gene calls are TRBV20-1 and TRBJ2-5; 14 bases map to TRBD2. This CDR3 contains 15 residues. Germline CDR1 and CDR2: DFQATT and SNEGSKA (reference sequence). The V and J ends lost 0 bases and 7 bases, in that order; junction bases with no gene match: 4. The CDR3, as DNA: TGCAGTGCTAGAGAGACTAGCGGGAGGGCCGGGACCCAGTACTTC. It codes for CSARETSGRAGTQYF.

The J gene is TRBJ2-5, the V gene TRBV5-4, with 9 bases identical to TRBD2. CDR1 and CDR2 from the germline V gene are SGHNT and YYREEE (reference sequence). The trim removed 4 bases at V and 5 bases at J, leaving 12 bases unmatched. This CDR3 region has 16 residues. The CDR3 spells CASSLQGGRARETQYF. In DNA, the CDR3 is TGTGCCAGCAGCCTGCAGGGCGGGAGGGCGAGGGAGACCCAGTACTTC.